The 16 T cell receptor beta chains listed next were all sequenced from one sample in a study of blood T cell repertoires in COVID-19. Assay used: immunoSEQ multiplex PCR; TCRdb lists only in-frame clones, some missing. The data show roughly 100,000 clones, around nine tenths seen once. What was sequenced was peripheral blood. All receptors derive from a woman of 80 years or more in a cohort sampled during active COVID-19.

The chain is built from TRBV2 and TRBJ2-1, with 10 bases that match TRBD1. The J segment lost 6 bases and the V segment lost 0 bases, leaving 5 bases of the junction unmatched. CDR1 and CDR2 from the germline V gene are SNHLY and FYNNEI. The CDR3 consists of 16 residues. The CDR3 sequence: CASSEAGDRGSNEQFF. DNA for the CDR3: TGTGCCAGCAGTGAAGCTGGGGACAGGGGTTCCAATGAGCAGTTCTTC.

The rearrangement links TRBV11-2 to TRBJ2-1, with D possibly TRBD1 on 7 matching bases. Trimming pared 0 bases from V and 4 bases from J, leaving 13 bases between. There are 16 residues in the CDR3. In germline, CDR1 is SGHAT, CDR2 FQNNGV. CDR3 sequence (DNA): TGTGCCAGCAGCTTAGAGGTGTCAGGGGGGTACAATGAGCAGTTCTTC. Translated: CASSLEVSGGYNEQFF.

The chain uses TRBV18 and TRBJ1-2; tentative D call: TRBD1 (6 bases). V was clipped by 7 bases and J by 2 bases, with 11 bases between them. This CDR3 spans 13 amino acids. The germline gives CDR1 KGHSH, CDR2 LQKENI. The chain's CDR3 is CASLSDRNYGYTF. The CDR3 coding sequence is TGTGCCAGCTTGTCGGACAGAAACTATGGCTACACCTTC.

The chain employs TRBV28 and TRBJ2-2, with a tentative D call TRBD2 (5 bases). The V end lost 3 bases, the J end lost 6 bases, and 17 bases lay between the germline ends. The germline V gene encodes CDR1 MDHEN and CDR2 SYDVKM. The length of the CDR3 is 16 residues. The CDR3 is CASSFDSRVRAGELFF. CDR3 nucleotide sequence: TGTGCCAGCAGTTTTGACTCTCGGGTGAGGGCCGGGGAGCTGTTTTTT. The variable domain in full, with the rest retrieved from reference TRBV28 and TRBJ2-2, is DVKVTQSSRYLVKRTGEKVFLECVQDMDHENMFWYRQDPGLGLRLIYFSYDVKMKEKGDIPEGYSVSREKKERFSLILESASTNQTSMYLCASSFDSRVRAGELFFGEGSRLTVL.

V and J are TRBV5-1 and TRBJ2-7; 9 bases agree with TRBD2. The length of the CDR3 is 16 residues. The V gene end was trimmed by 4 bases and the J gene end by 2 bases; junction bases not matched to a gene: 10. CDR1 is SGHRS, CDR2 YFSETQ, per germline. The CDR3 reads CASSQNSGSGTYEQYF. CDR3 nucleotides: TGCGCCAGCAGCCAAAATAGCGGGAGCGGGACCTACGAGCAGTACTTC.

The J gene is TRBJ1-1, the V gene TRBV10-3; possible D gene TRBD1, 5 bases. The CDR3 runs to 12 residues. V lost 5 bases and J 10 bases, leaving 14 bases between the germline ends. Germline V gene sequence: CDR1 ENHRY, CDR2 SYGVKD. DNA for the CDR3: TGTGCCATCAGTCCTCACCAGGGTTCAGCTTTCTTT. Its protein product is CAISPHQGSAFF.

The chain combines TRBV7-8 with TRBJ1-5; 7 positions match TRBD1. The CDR3 is made up of 16 amino acids. The junction had 18 bases not matched to a gene; V was cut back by 5 bases and J by 11 bases. CDR1 is SGHVS and CDR2 is FQNEAQ in the germline V gene. This chain's CDR3 is CASSKGTALEGMTQHF. CDR3 DNA sequence: TGTGCCAGCAGCAAGGGGACAGCCCTTGAAGGGATGACCCAGCATTTT.

The chain couples TRBV10-2 to TRBJ1-4; perhaps TRBD1 as D (5 bases). V lost 3 bases and J lost 8, with 13 bases in between. CDR1 and CDR2 (germline): WSHSY, SAAADI. This CDR3 contains 14 residues. The CDR3 reads CASSDRAIGEKLFF. In nucleotides, the CDR3 is TGCGCCAGCAGTGACAGGGCTATCGGCGAAAAACTGTTTTTT.

The gene calls are TRBV2 and TRBJ1-3, with unresolved D. CDR1 SNHLY and CDR2 FYNNEI come from the germline V gene. Between the trimmed V and J ends, which lost 4 bases and 1 base, there was a span of 8 bases. This CDR3 has 14 amino acids. The CDR3 DNA sequence: TGTGCCAGCAGTGTAGGGAGATCTGGAAACACCATATATTTT. Residues: CASSVGRSGNTIYF.

CDR3 bases: TGTGCCACCAGCAGAGATATAGTTTTTGGGGCCCCACAGTTCTTC. Translating it yields CATSRDIVFGAPQFF. The rearrangement joins TRBV15 to TRBJ2-1; a possible D gene is TRBD1 (5 bases). Trimming took off 0 bases at V and 13 bases at J, with 19 bases between the two ends. This CDR3 has 15 residues. CDR1 and CDR2 (germline): LNHNV, YYDKDF (reference sequence).

The rearrangement joins TRBV12-3 or TRBV12-4 to TRBJ2-6; D gene ambiguous. This CDR3 spans 13 amino acids. The V gene lost 6 bases and the J gene lost 4 bases, with 7 bases spanning the gap. CDR3 coding DNA: TGTGCCAGCAGCCATCCCGGGGCCAACGTCCTGACTTTC. It encodes CASSHPGANVLTF.

The rearrangement joins TRBV5-4 to TRBJ2-7; D possibly corresponds to TRBD1 (6 bases). Trimming left V 4 bases short and J 1 base short, with 18 bases between. This CDR3 has 16 amino acids. Germline V gives CDR1 SGHNT, CDR2 YYREEE (reference sequence). CDR3 residues: CASSPSSQGLSYEQYF. CDR3 in DNA: TGTGCCAGCAGCCCGTCATCACAGGGTCTTTCCTACGAGCAGTACTTC. The full variable domain, completed using reference TRBV5-4 and TRBJ2-7, is ETGVTQSPTHLIKTRGQQVTLRCSSQSGHNTVSWYQQALGQGPQFIFQYYREEENGRGNFPPRFSGLQFPNYSSELNVNALELDDSALYLCASSPSSQGLSYEQYFGPGTRLTVT.

The rearrangement uses TRBV5-1 and TRBJ1-4; D is possibly TRBD1 (6 bases). V dropped 2 bases and J dropped 5 bases, with 10 bases sitting between them. The CDR3 has 14 amino acids. The germline CDR1 and CDR2 sequences are SGHRS and YFSETQ. The chain's CDR3 is CASSFRQGNEKLFF. The CDR3 DNA follows: TGCGCCAGCAGCTTTCGTCAGGGGAATGAAAAACTGTTTTTT. Combining the CDR3 with reference TRBV5-1 and TRBJ1-4 gives the whole variable domain KAGVTQTPRYLIKTRGQQVTLSCSPISGHRSVSWYQQTPGQGLQFLFEYFSETQRNKGNFPGRFSGRQFSNSRSEMNVSTLELGDSALYLCASSFRQGNEKLFFGSGTQLSVL.

This clone was seen a single time. The V call is TRBV27, the J call TRBJ1-4, with D perhaps TRBD1 (5 bases). The CDR3 contains 13 residues. Germline V gives CDR1 MNHEY, CDR2 SMNVEV (reference sequence). The V gene lost 7 bases and the J gene lost 3 bases, with 9 bases spanning the gap. The CDR3 region is CASKRQSNEKLFF. DNA for the CDR3: TGTGCCAGCAAGCGACAGTCTAATGAAAAACTGTTTTTT.

J is TRBJ2-3 and V is TRBV6-1; TRBD1 aligns across 7 bases. V trimming: 0 bases; J trimming: 2 bases; junction bases outside the gene matches: 8. CDR3 length equals 17 residues. In germline, CDR1 is MNHNS, CDR2 SASEGT. CDR3 sequence: CASSEARDSTFTDTQYF. CDR3 DNA: TGTGCCAGCAGTGAAGCTAGGGACAGCACGTTCACAGATACGCAGTATTTT.

The chain employs TRBV25-1 and TRBJ2-5; possible D gene TRBD1, 5 bases. From germline, CDR1 is MGHDK and CDR2 SYGVNS. The CDR3 is 14 amino acids. The germline V and J ends were trimmed by 5 bases and 3 bases, with 13 bases remaining between them. The CDR3 protein is CASSRPGMEETQYF. The DNA for the CDR3 is TGTGCCAGCAGTAGACCAGGGATGGAAGAGACCCAGTACTTC. The full variable domain, rest sourced from reference TRBV25-1 and TRBJ2-5, is EADIYQTPRYLVIGTGKKITLECSQTMGHDKMYWYQQDPGMELHLIHYSYGVNSTEKGDLSSESTVSRIRTEHFPLTLESARPSHTSQYLCASSRPGMEETQYFGPGTRLLVL.